This paragraph reports one T cell receptor beta chain. Its antigen is as yet unknown. The data derive from a study of radiation and T cells in renal cell carcinoma. The CDR3 extends over 16 amino acids. Germline lookup yields CDR1 SGHDT and CDR2 YYEEEE. Germline trimming cut 4 bases from V and 0 bases from J; bases unmatched to any gene: 6. Using immunoSEQ multiplex PCR, the repertoire was profiled, and TCRdb retains in-frame clones only, with some absent. The sample includes around 46,000 clones, roughly four fifths seen only once; the top ten take about a third. Study-wide points: In blood, top tumor clones expanded by 2 weeks, shrinking by 4.

Time point here: baseline pretreatment blood. Noted treatment: 15 Gy SBRT to primary tumor, nephrectomy 4 weeks later. Serial blood draws occurred at baseline and 2 and 4 weeks post-SBRT. The sample in question was blood, obtained from a patient whose treatment included radiotherapy and nephrectomy. The chain carries TRBV5-6 and TRBJ2-2; TRBD1 agrees at 7 bases. The clonotype comes from a woman in her 70s with renal cell carcinoma. CDR3 in DNA: TGTGCCAGCAGCATAAACAGGGGTTCGAACACCGGGGAGCTGTTTTTT. Translation: CASSINRGSNTGELFF.